These T cell receptor beta chains were read from a single sample in a study of T cell responses to AZD1222 COVID-19 vaccine. TCRdb's copy holds only in-frame clones and misses some; the assay was immunoSEQ multiplex PCR. The table includes roughly 140,000 clones, 75% to 90% detected once. The starting material was peripheral blood, obtained on day 0 of AZD1222 vaccination. These receptor sequences come from an adult in good health. The CDR3 runs from the conserved cysteine through the conserved F or W. The order of the fields is V gene, J gene, clone size, D gene, CDR3 DNA, CDR3 protein. A D gene is named only where the DNA matches it firmly. A clone size is listed for some rows: how often the clone was seen (once, few, many), or a class if it is expanded.

v_gene: TRBV25-1
j_gene: TRBJ2-2
abundance: few
d_gene: -
CDR3nt: TGTGCCAGCAGTGAATCCAGGACGGGCACCGGGGAGCTGTTTTTT
CDR3aa: CASSESRTGTGELFF

v_gene: TRBV28
j_gene: TRBJ1-5
abundance: -
d_gene: -
CDR3nt: TGTGCCAGCAGTAATCAGCCCCAGCATTTT
CDR3aa: CASSNQPQHF

v_gene: TRBV7-2
j_gene: TRBJ2-3
abundance: -
d_gene: TRBD2
CDR3nt: TGTGCCAGCAGCTTAGAGGCGGGAGGAAGCACAGATACGCAGTATTTT
CDR3aa: CASSLEAGGSTDTQYF

v_gene: TRBV10-3
j_gene: TRBJ1-1
abundance: -
d_gene: -
CDR3nt: TGTGCCGCCGGGAGGGGGAACACTGAAGCTTTCTTT
CDR3aa: CAAGRGNTEAFF

v_gene: TRBV7-2
j_gene: TRBJ1-5
abundance: -
d_gene: -
CDR3nt: TGTGCCAGCAGTTCTGGGTCCGTCTCGGCGCAGCCCCAGCATTTT
CDR3aa: CASSSGSVSAQPQHF

v_gene: TRBV14
j_gene: TRBJ2-5
abundance: -
d_gene: -
CDR3nt: TGTGCCAGCAGCCTGGAACCCGGGCCTGGAGAGACCCAGTACTTC
CDR3aa: CASSLEPGPGETQYF

v_gene: TRBV6-1
j_gene: TRBJ1-1
abundance: -
d_gene: TRBD1
CDR3nt: TGTGCCAGCAGTGAAGCTCAGGGGGTTGTCACTGAAGCTTTCTTT
CDR3aa: CASSEAQGVVTEAFF

v_gene: TRBV3-1/TRBV3-2
j_gene: TRBJ1-6
abundance: -
d_gene: -
CDR3nt: TGTGCCAGCAGCCAAGGGAACTCACCCCTCCACTTT
CDR3aa: CASSQGNSPLHF

v_gene: TRBV12-3/TRBV12-4
j_gene: TRBJ1-2
abundance: few
d_gene: -
CDR3nt: TGTGCCAGCAGTCCCGCGGTCAGGGGCGGCTACACCTTC
CDR3aa: CASSPAVRGGYTF

v_gene: TRBV2
j_gene: TRBJ1-6
abundance: -
d_gene: -
CDR3nt: TGTGCCAGCAGTGCGATGACAGGCCCCAATTCACCCCTCCACTTT
CDR3aa: CASSAMTGPNSPLHF

v_gene: TRBV5-5
j_gene: TRBJ1-1
abundance: -
d_gene: -
CDR3nt: TGTGCCAGCAGTCGTAGGGGCTCGAACACTGAAGCTTTCTTT
CDR3aa: CASSRRGSNTEAFF

v_gene: TRBV6-1
j_gene: TRBJ2-7
abundance: -
d_gene: -
CDR3nt: TGTGCCAGCAGTGAACCTACGGGGGTCCTCATCTACGAGCAGTACTTC
CDR3aa: CASSEPTGVLIYEQYF

v_gene: TRBV20-1
j_gene: TRBJ2-1
abundance: -
d_gene: -
CDR3nt: TGCAGTGCTAGACAGTACAATGAGCAGTTCTTC
CDR3aa: CSARQYNEQFF

v_gene: TRBV5-6
j_gene: TRBJ2-6
abundance: -
d_gene: -
CDR3nt: TGTGCCAGCAGCTTGTCGGGCTCTGGGGCCAACGTCCTGACTTTC
CDR3aa: CASSLSGSGANVLTF

v_gene: TRBV15
j_gene: TRBJ2-3
abundance: -
d_gene: -
CDR3nt: TGTGCCACCAGCAGAGATCGACCGGGGCGGGATACGCAGTATTTT
CDR3aa: CATSRDRPGRDTQYF

v_gene: TRBV7-9
j_gene: TRBJ1-3
abundance: -
d_gene: TRBD1
CDR3nt: TGTGCCAGCAGTTTCGACAGACAGGGGAGCTCTGGAAACACCATATATTTT
CDR3aa: CASSFDRQGSSGNTIYF

v_gene: TRBV19
j_gene: TRBJ1-2
abundance: -
d_gene: -
CDR3nt: TGTGCCAGTAGTATGCGTCAGGCGTCGCTCTATGGCTACACCTTC
CDR3aa: CASSMRQASLYGYTF